Below are 23 T cell receptor beta chains sequenced from a single sample in a study of blood T cells in healthy people across ages. Through a sample-barcoded 5' primer and a J-beta primer mix, a second PCR was run for about 6 to 12 cycles. TCRdb re-analysed the 5' RACE reads in MiXCR, keeping a single row per CDR3 protein. The sample consists of 1.2 million to 1.5 million distinct CDR3 sequences, 40% to 50% of them appearing once. The sequenced material came from blood. These receptors originate from a woman younger than 30 in good health.

The chain combines TRBV20-1 with TRBJ1-2, with 8 bases that match TRBD1. V lost 4 bases and J lost 5; bases outside the gene matches: 12. In germline, CDR1 is DFQATT, CDR2 SNEGSKA (reference sequence). The CDR3 is made up of 15 amino acids. The CDR3 region is CSAIKQGVGGYGYTF. The CDR3 DNA sequence: TGCAGTGCTATCAAACAGGGGGTGGGTGGTTATGGCTACACCTTC.

The genes are TRBV28 and TRBJ1-1; unclear D gene. Germline V CDR1 and CDR2: MDHEN, SYDVKM. V gave up 3 bases and J gave up 4 bases, with 9 bases separating them. The CDR3 covers 13 residues. In nucleotides, the CDR3 is TGTGCCAGCAGTTTTGATGCTGGCACTGAAGCTTTCTTT. Its translation: CASSFDAGTEAFF. The full variable domain, its missing parts supplied by reference TRBV28 and TRBJ1-1, is DVKVTQSSRYLVKRTGEKVFLECVQDMDHENMFWYRQDPGLGLRLIYFSYDVKMKEKGDIPEGYSVSREKKERFSLILESASTNQTSMYLCASSFDAGTEAFFGQGTRLTVV.

CDR3 sequence reads: CASRRTAANEQFF. DNA for the CDR3: TGTGCCAGCAGGCGCACTGCGGCCAATGAGCAGTTCTTC. The V and J genes are TRBV3-1 and TRBJ2-1; D not resolved. Germline V lookup: CDR1 LGHDT, CDR2 YNNKEL (reference sequence). The CDR3 is 13 residues long. The V end lost 6 bases, the J end lost 6 bases, and 12 bases lay between the germline ends.

This clonotype appeared a few times. This chain joins TRBV4-1 and TRBJ2-3; possible D gene TRBD1, 5 bases. Germline-derived CDR1 and CDR2 are MGHRA and YSYEKL. V lost 1 base and J lost 4, with 12 bases in between. This CDR3 region has 15 residues. CDR3 sequence (DNA): TGCGCCAGCAGCCAAGGGGCAGGGTTCGCAGATACGCAGTATTTT. Its protein is CASSQGAGFADTQYF.

This clonotype was found a few times. The V call is TRBV4-1, the J call TRBJ2-1; 10 nucleotides match TRBD1. The V gene end was trimmed by 4 bases and the J gene end by 8 bases; junction bases not matched to a gene: 8. The germline gives CDR1 MGHRA, CDR2 YSYEKL. The CDR3 loop spans 15 amino acids. The CDR3 reads CASSLWDRGIDEQFF. DNA for the CDR3: TGCGCCAGCAGCCTGTGGGACAGGGGAATTGATGAGCAGTTCTTC.

The chain carries TRBV2 and TRBJ2-3; 8 positions agree with TRBD2. CDR1 and CDR2 from the germline V gene are SNHLY and FYNNEI. This CDR3 comprises 16 residues. Unmatched junction bases numbered 6, after V lost 0 bases and J lost 4 bases. The DNA for the CDR3 is TGTGCCAGCAGTGAAGCCAAGCGGGAGTGGGCAGATACGCAGTATTTT. The encoded protein is CASSEAKREWADTQYF.

The gene calls are TRBV6-5 and TRBJ2-7, with a weak D call TRBD2 (6 bases). The CDR3 is made up of 13 amino acids. The V end lost 5 bases, the J end lost 4 bases, and 12 bases lay between the germline ends. Germline CDR1 is MNHEY and CDR2 is SVGAGI. CDR3 nucleotides: TGTGCCAGCAGTAACCCCGGGACTTACGAGCAGTACTTC. It codes for CASSNPGTYEQYF.

The sample holds a few counts of this clonotype. This sequence joins TRBV6-1 and TRBJ2-2; possibly TRBD2 for D (6 bases). This CDR3 has 18 residues. V was clipped by 6 bases and J by 1 base, with 21 bases between them. The germline V gene encodes CDR1 MNHNS and CDR2 SASEGT. The CDR3 reads CASRTGTSIVGNTGELFF. CDR3 sequence (DNA): TGTGCCAGCAGAACCGGGACTTCTATAGTTGGGAACACCGGGGAGCTGTTTTTT.

This clonotype was seen a handful of times. The CDR3 loop is CSVVVLGSGEQYF. The DNA for the CDR3 is TGCAGCGTGGTGGTACTGGGATCGGGCGAGCAGTACTTC. J is TRBJ2-4 and V is TRBV29-1, with D uncertain. The J call may be faulty, since TRBJ2-7 better matches the DNA end. Germline values: CDR1 SQVTM, CDR2 ANQGSEA. This CDR3 has 13 amino acids.

This clonotype was picked up a small number of times. The chain couples TRBV12-3 or TRBV12-4 to TRBJ2-1, with a weak D call TRBD1 (6 bases). This CDR3 has 14 amino acids. The V and J ends lost 6 bases and 6 bases respectively, with 15 bases between them. The CDR3 DNA sequence: TGTGCCAGCAGACCCGGGACGGACAGCAATGAGCAGTTCTTC. Translated: CASRPGTDSNEQFF.

This chain links TRBV12-3 or TRBV12-4 with TRBJ2-6; D not resolved. This CDR3 contains 16 residues. Deletions cut 6 bases from V and 2 bases from J, with 14 bases between. The CDR3, as DNA: TGTGCCAGCAGAGGGATACGCCAGGCTGGGGCCAACGTCCTGACTTTC. Its translation is CASRGIRQAGANVLTF.

For this clonotype: A junction boundary mismatches the germline segment, possibly from a read error. The chain uses TRBV6-5 and TRBJ2-5, with D possibly being TRBD2 (6 bases). The CDR3 runs 16 residues. Germline V gene sequence: CDR1 MNHEY, CDR2 SVGAGI. CDR3 protein: CAGSPRGHRRVETQYF. The CDR3 DNA reads TGTGCCGGCAGCCCCAGAGGACACCGGAGGGTGGAGACCCAGTACTTC.

The chain uses TRBV20-1 and TRBJ2-3; perhaps TRBD2 as D (5 bases). The CDR3 runs to 12 residues. Trimming cost V 2 bases and J 4 bases, with 7 bases left between them. Per germline, CDR1 DFQATT and CDR2 SNEGSKA (reference sequence). The CDR3 spells CSARLDSDTQYF. CDR3 nucleotide sequence: TGCAGTGCTAGACTGGACTCAGATACGCAGTATTTT.

This rearrangement joins TRBV18 to TRBJ2-1; 8 bases agree with TRBD2. The CDR3 totals 14 residues. Germline CDR1 reads KGHSH; CDR2 reads LQKENI. V shed 6 bases and J 8 bases; nucleotides not matched to a gene: 9. The DNA for the CDR3 is TGTGCCAGCTCCGAACCCAGCGGGAGATATGAGCAGTTCTTC. Residues: CASSEPSGRYEQFF.

The chain recombines TRBV13 with TRBJ1-1; perhaps TRBD1 as D (6 bases). This CDR3 spans 16 amino acids. V was clipped by 4 bases and J by 2 bases, with 17 bases between them. CDR1 is PRHDT and CDR2 is FYEKMQ in the germline V gene (reference sequence). The CDR3: CASSSHLRTANTEAFF. DNA of the CDR3: TGTGCCAGCAGCTCGCACCTCCGGACAGCAAACACTGAAGCTTTCTTT.

Here the CDR3 DNA reads TGCAGCGTTTCAGGGGGACTGGGTCTTCTAATCTATGGCTACACCTTC. Protein sequence: CSVSGGLGLLIYGYTF. The V and J genes are TRBV29-1 and TRBJ1-2; 7 bases are shared with TRBD1. The CDR3 has 16 residues. The V gene's germline CDR1 is SQVTM and CDR2 ANQGSEA. The V segment lost 5 bases and the J segment 4 bases; nucleotides outside the gene matches: 16.

The genes are TRBV12-3 or TRBV12-4 and TRBJ2-7, with D hard to call. The CDR3 contains 14 residues. Trimming took 7 bases from V and 1 from J, leaving 14 bases between them. CDR3 amino acids: CASTLDGPSYEQYF. The CDR3 region has the DNA TGTGCCAGCACCCTGGACGGCCCGTCCTACGAGCAGTACTTC.

The rearrangement joins TRBV20-1 to TRBJ1-3, with D perhaps matching TRBD1 (5 bases). This CDR3 comprises 14 residues. Germline lookup yields CDR1 DFQATT and CDR2 SNEGSKA (reference sequence). V shed 4 bases and J shed 1 base, with 11 bases lying between them. The CDR3 DNA is TGCAGTGCTACCCGGGGGGAATCTGGAAACACCATATATTTT. Amino acids: CSATRGESGNTIYF.

This chain joins TRBV4-1 and TRBJ2-1; perhaps TRBD2 as D (6 bases). Germline lookup yields CDR1 MGHRA and CDR2 YSYEKL. This CDR3 is 17 amino acids long. Trimming stripped 4 bases from V and 1 base from J, with 17 bases between. The CDR3 coding sequence is TGCGCCAGCAGCCCGTGGTACGGCGGGGCTTCCTACAATGAGCAGTTCTTC. Translated: CASSPWYGGASYNEQFF.

The chain combines TRBV3-1 with TRBJ2-1, with D uncertain. Deletions cut 4 bases from V and 0 bases from J, with 7 bases between. The germline V gene has CDR1 LGHDT and CDR2 YNNKEL (reference sequence). The CDR3 extends over 14 amino acids. The CDR3 loop is CASSPFHSYNEQFF. The CDR3 region has the DNA TGTGCCAGCAGCCCCTTCCACTCCTACAATGAGCAGTTCTTC.

As DNA, the CDR3 is TGCGCCAGCAGCCAAGAGGAACAGGGCTTTATTTCACCCCTCCACTTT. Its protein is CASSQEEQGFISPLHF. This rearrangement joins TRBV4-1 to TRBJ1-6; possible D gene TRBD1, 6 bases. The CDR3 totals 16 residues. CDR1 and CDR2 from the germline V gene are MGHRA and YSYEKL. Trimming shortened V by 0 bases and J by 9 bases, and 15 bases separated the two germline ends.

This chain links TRBV28 with TRBJ1-2, with 10 bases fitting TRBD1. The CDR3 sequence is 16 residues long. Germline loops: CDR1 MDHEN, CDR2 SYDVKM. J gave up 6 bases and V 4 bases, and 11 bases lay outside the gene matches. The CDR3 nucleotides are TGTGCCAGCAGTTATGGGACAGGGGCGCTGATGGATGGCTACACCTTC. It yields the protein CASSYGTGALMDGYTF.

The V call is TRBV18, the J call TRBJ2-5; no reliable D call. CDR1 and CDR2 (germline): KGHSH, LQKENI. The CDR3 has 14 amino acids. V was trimmed by 0 bases and J by 1 base, leaving 6 bases between them. In DNA, the CDR3 is TGTGCCAGCTCACCACCATTACCCCAAGAGACCCAGTACTTC. Translation: CASSPPLPQETQYF.